The 31 T cell receptor beta chains listed next were all sequenced from one sample in a study of CD8 T cells in ankylosing spondylitis. TCRdb reanalysed the 5' RACE reads using MiXCR and keeps one entry per CDR3 protein. Here the sample spans 250,000 to 400,000 distinct CDR3 sequences, 11% being singletons. The sample was blood, either unsorted or a sorted T cell fraction (not recorded which). These receptors were taken from a female donor with ankylosing spondylitis or in good health (not recorded which).

This sequence joins TRBV28 and TRBJ2-5, with TRBD2 matching 8 bases. The CDR3 has 16 residues. CDR1 MDHEN and CDR2 SYDVKM come from the germline V gene. The junction had 13 bases not matched to a gene; V was cut back by 5 bases and J by 5 bases. The CDR3 DNA sequence: TGTGCCAGCAGTCCACCCGGTAGCGGGGCGGTTGAGACCCAGTACTTC. This gives the protein CASSPPGSGAVETQYF.

This clonotype appeared many times. The rearrangement uses TRBV5-6 and TRBJ2-5; TRBD2 is a possible D gene (5 bases). There are 17 residues in the CDR3. The V and J ends lost 0 bases and 1 base respectively, with 16 bases between them. Per the germline V gene, CDR1 is SGHDT and CDR2 is YYEEEE. CDR3 in amino acids: CASSLERGPAVQETQYF. In nucleotides, the CDR3 is TGTGCCAGCAGCTTGGAACGGGGTCCAGCTGTCCAAGAGACCCAGTACTTC. Complete variable domain (other parts from reference TRBV5-6 and TRBJ2-5): DAGVTQSPTHLIKTRGQQVTLRCSPKSGHDTVSWYQQALGQGPQFIFQYYEEEERQRGNFPDRFSGHQFPNYSSELNVNALLLGDSALYLCASSLERGPAVQETQYFGPGTRLLVL.

The gene calls are TRBV19 and TRBJ2-2; D is undetermined. Trimming removed 8 bases at V and 2 bases at J, with 15 bases between. The CDR3 is made up of 15 amino acids. Germline values: CDR1 LNHDA, CDR2 SQIVND (reference sequence). CDR3 in DNA: TGTGCCAGTCTCGGCCTATACAAAAACACCGGGGAGCTGTTTTTT. Amino acid sequence: CASLGLYKNTGELFF.

This clonotype was recorded at least ten times. V usage is TRBV29-1 and J usage is TRBJ1-1, with a tentative D call TRBD1 (6 bases). Trimming removed 0 bases from V and 1 base from J, with 15 bases in between. This CDR3 is 16 amino acids long. Germline loops: CDR1 SQVTM, CDR2 ANQGSEA. The CDR3 reads CSVEDAPGTWNTEAFF. Here the CDR3 DNA reads TGCAGCGTTGAAGACGCCCCGGGGACATGGAACACTGAAGCTTTCTTT.

The CDR3 DNA follows: TGTGCCAGCAGTTTACTAGCGGGAGGTAGAAACATTCAGTACTTC. The encoded protein is CASSLLAGGRNIQYF. The chain joins TRBV28 to TRBJ2-4; 11 bases map to TRBD2. CDR1 is MDHEN and CDR2 is SYDVKM in the germline V gene. V dropped 2 bases and J dropped 6; count of bases not matched to a gene: 3. There are 15 residues in the CDR3.

The chain links TRBV20-1 to TRBJ2-7, with 11 bases matching TRBD1. The CDR3 length is 13 residues. Germline loops: CDR1 DFQATT, CDR2 SNEGSKA (reference sequence). With 6 bases clipped from V and 2 bases from J, the junction kept 3 bases outside the gene matches. In DNA, the CDR3 is TGCAGTGCAGGACAGGGGGCTACCTACGAGCAGTACTTC. This sequence encodes CSAGQGATYEQYF.

The chain links TRBV20-1 to TRBJ2-7, with D perhaps TRBD2 (6 bases). The CDR3 is made up of 17 amino acids. Germline CDR1 DFQATT, CDR2 SNEGSKA (reference sequence). V gave up 6 bases and J gave up 0 bases, with 24 bases separating them. The CDR3 sequence: CSAHLGGAGRSSYEQYF. CDR3 sequence (DNA): TGCAGTGCCCACCTTGGGGGAGCGGGTAGGAGCTCCTACGAGCAGTACTTC.

The chain employs TRBV3-1 and TRBJ2-6; the D gene is possibly TRBD1 (6 bases). Per the germline V gene, CDR1 is LGHDT and CDR2 is YNNKEL (reference sequence). The V end was cut by 11 bases, the J end by 1 base, with 27 bases between. CDR3 length: 19 residues. The CDR3: CACCLGGIRRQSGANVLTF. The CDR3 DNA is TGTGCCTGCTGTTTAGGGGGAATAAGGCGCCAATCTGGGGCCAACGTCCTGACTTTC.

This clonotype was recorded a few times. V and J are TRBV5-5 and TRBJ2-1; TRBD1 aligns across 11 bases. The trim removed 4 bases at V and 2 bases at J, leaving 8 bases unmatched. Germline V gene lookup returns CDR1 SGHKS and CDR2 YYEKEE (reference sequence). The CDR3 consists of 17 residues. The CDR3 is CASSQHRTGGTYNEQFF. The CDR3 DNA sequence: TGTGCCAGCAGCCAGCACCGGACAGGGGGCACCTACAATGAGCAGTTCTTC.

This clonotype was seen only a few times. This rearrangement joins TRBV12-3 or TRBV12-4 to TRBJ1-2, with 9 positions matching TRBD1. The junction had 5 bases not matched to a gene; V was cut back by 5 bases and J by 7 bases. This CDR3 is 13 amino acids long. The CDR3 region is CASSPGTGFGYTF. Here the CDR3 DNA reads TGTGCCAGCAGTCCGGGGACAGGGTTTGGCTACACCTTC.

This chain links TRBV5-1 with TRBJ2-1, with 11 bases that match TRBD2. The V and J ends lost 0 bases and 12 bases, in that order; junction bases with no gene match: 17. The CDR3 sequence is 18 residues long. Germline V CDR1 and CDR2: SGHRS, YFSETQ. The CDR3 coding sequence is TGCGCCAGCAGCTTGGAGGGACTAGCGGCAAGCACCCCAATTGCGCAGTTCTTC. This codes for CASSLEGLAASTPIAQFF.

The chain joins TRBV5-5 to TRBJ1-3; D is uncertain. This CDR3 is built from 15 residues. V lost 0 bases to trimming and J lost 1 base, with 8 bases between them. From germline, CDR1 is SGHKS and CDR2 YYEKEE (reference sequence). CDR3 amino acids: CASSLDGISGNTIYF. In nucleotides, the CDR3 is TGTGCCAGCAGCTTGGACGGGATATCTGGAAACACCATATATTTT.

This clonotype was counted ten times or more. This chain joins TRBV29-1 and TRBJ2-1; the D is unclear. CDR3 length: 10 residues. The germline CDR1 and CDR2 sequences are SQVTM and ANQGSEA. V was trimmed by 8 bases and J by 6 bases, leaving 8 bases between them. The CDR3 DNA reads as TGCAGCTCCCTTATCAATGAGCAGTTCTTC. Translation gives CSSLINEQFF.

V is TRBV5-1 and J is TRBJ1-2, with D possibly being TRBD1 (5 bases). Germline loops: CDR1 SGHRS, CDR2 YFSETQ. This CDR3 comprises 14 residues. Trimming removed 0 bases at V and 8 bases at J, with 14 bases between. CDR3: CASSLASRAEGYTF. CDR3 bases: TGCGCCAGCAGCTTGGCCAGCAGGGCTGAGGGCTACACCTTC.

This clonotype was recorded many times. This chain links TRBV20-1 with TRBJ1-5, with a tentative D call TRBD1 (5 bases). The V gene lost 3 bases and the J gene lost 8 bases, with 14 bases spanning the gap. This CDR3 contains 13 residues. The V gene's germline CDR1 is DFQATT and CDR2 SNEGSKA (reference sequence). As DNA, the CDR3 is TGCAGTGCTAGTAGACAGTTAGGGGAGCCCCAGCATTTT. Translated, it gives CSASRQLGEPQHF.

V is TRBV12-3 or TRBV12-4 and J is TRBJ2-4; D could derive from TRBD1 or TRBD2 (5 bases each). The ends were cut back, 1 base at V and 3 bases at J, with 16 bases in the middle. CDR3 length equals 17 residues. Here the CDR3 reads CASSLGGGGGVKNIQYF. The CDR3 bases are TGTGCCAGCAGTTTAGGCGGTGGGGGTGGTGTCAAAAACATTCAGTACTTC.

The table lists this clonotype with a few counts. The chain links TRBV6-1 to TRBJ2-1; TRBD2 matches 9 bases. This CDR3 contains 13 residues. J gave up 2 bases and V 11 bases, and 4 bases lay outside the gene matches. From germline, CDR1 is MNHNS and CDR2 SASEGT. The CDR3 DNA follows: TGTGCCCACCAGCGGGGGGCCTACAATGAGCAGTTCTTC. This sequence encodes CAHQRGAYNEQFF.

This clonotype was detected a few times. This rearrangement joins TRBV9 to TRBJ1-4; possible D gene TRBD1, 5 bases. Germline CDR1 is SGDLS and CDR2 is YYNGEE. Trimming cost V 0 bases and J 7 bases, with 16 bases left between them. The CDR3 has 16 residues. CDR3 bases: TGTGCCAGCAGCGTAGGCGTTAGCGGGGGAGCTGAAAAACTGTTTTTT. Amino acid sequence: CASSVGVSGGAEKLFF.

This clonotype was counted a few times. The rearrangement links TRBV5-1 to TRBJ2-7, with a possible D match to TRBD1 (5 bases). The germline V and J ends were trimmed by 0 bases and 5 bases, with 6 bases remaining between them. Looked up from germline, CDR1 is SGHRS and CDR2 is YFSETQ. This CDR3 has 12 amino acids. CDR3 sequence reads: CASSLEGHEQYF. CDR3 bases: TGCGCCAGCAGCTTGGAGGGGCACGAGCAGTACTTC.

This clonotype was counted only a few times. The J gene is TRBJ2-2, the V gene TRBV7-8; a weak D match, TRBD2 (6 bases). Germline CDR1 reads SGHVS; CDR2 reads FQNEAQ. CDR3 length: 15 amino acids. V lost 6 bases to trimming and J lost 6 bases, with 17 bases between them. The CDR3 region is CASSPTSLVAGELFF. The CDR3 nucleotides are TGTGCCAGCAGTCCGACTAGTCTCGTTGCCGGGGAGCTGTTTTTT.

There are a few counts of this clonotype. This rearrangement joins TRBV5-1 to TRBJ1-5; D is uncertain. V lost 1 base and J 4 bases, leaving 9 bases between the germline ends. In germline, CDR1 is SGHRS, CDR2 YFSETQ. This CDR3 has 14 residues. The CDR3 protein is CASSLWPENQPQHF. The CDR3 nucleotides are TGCGCCAGCAGCTTGTGGCCAGAAAATCAGCCCCAGCATTTT.

This clonotype occurred once. This sequence may be a read error, since a much larger clone differs from it by one base. The chain recombines TRBV7-2 with TRBJ2-7; 8 positions agree with TRBD2. CDR3 length equals 15 residues. The V gene's germline CDR1 is SGHTA and CDR2 FQGNSA. CDR3 DNA: TGTGCCAGCAGCTTTTGGGCGGGAGGAAGTTACGATCAGTACTTC. Translating it yields CASSFWAGGSYDQYF. The full variable domain, with the rest looked up from reference TRBV7-2 and TRBJ2-7, is GAGVSQSPSNKVTEKGKDVELRCDPISGHTALYWYRQSLGQGLEFLIYFQGNSAPDKSGLPSDRFSAERTGGSVSTLTIQRTQQEDSAVYLCASSFWAGGSYDQYFGPGTRLTVT.

This chain's CDR3 is CASRTLQGALTYEQYF. The CDR3, as DNA: TGTGCCAGCAGGACCTTACAGGGGGCCTTAACCTACGAGCAGTACTTC. The chain combines TRBV2 with TRBJ2-7; 9 positions match TRBD1. Unmatched junction bases numbered 11, after V lost 6 bases and J lost 2 bases. The CDR3 has 16 residues. CDR1 and CDR2 (germline): SNHLY, FYNNEI.

This clonotype was observed a handful of times. The chain combines TRBV5-1 with TRBJ1-2, with a possible D match to TRBD1 (5 bases). Per germline, CDR1 SGHRS and CDR2 YFSETQ. The CDR3 consists of 15 residues. V lost 4 bases, J lost 2 bases, and 15 bases lay in between. The CDR3 sequence: CASSTGTLGNYGYTF. The CDR3 DNA reads TGCGCCAGCAGCACCGGGACCCTCGGGAACTATGGCTACACCTTC.

This clonotype was seen at least ten times. The rearrangement links TRBV11-2 to TRBJ2-6; 10 bases map to TRBD1. From germline, CDR1 is SGHAT and CDR2 FQNNGV. This CDR3 is built from 19 residues. V was pared by 3 bases and J by 3 bases, with 11 bases of the junction left unmatched. CDR3 region: CASSLGQGSPWSGANVLTF. As DNA, the CDR3 is TGTGCCAGCAGCTTGGGACAGGGGAGCCCTTGGAGTGGGGCCAACGTCCTGACTTTC.

The chain employs TRBV6-1 and TRBJ1-2; weak D call: TRBD1 (6 bases). CDR1 is MNHNS, CDR2 SASEGT, per germline. The germline V and J ends were trimmed by 2 bases and 7 bases, with 14 bases remaining between them. The CDR3 has 14 residues. The CDR3: CASSEFGRGSGYTF. In nucleotides, the CDR3 is TGTGCCAGCAGTGAATTTGGCAGGGGAAGTGGCTACACCTTC.

This clonotype has at least ten counts. The genes are TRBV5-1 and TRBJ2-7; a weak D match, TRBD2 (7 bases). The V end was cut by 4 bases, the J end by 6 bases, with 20 bases between. CDR3 length: 15 amino acids. CDR1 and CDR2 from the germline V gene are SGHRS and YFSETQ. This CDR3 reads CASSGVRGGGAEQYF. The CDR3 nucleotides are TGCGCCAGCAGCGGAGTTAGGGGGGGAGGGGCCGAGCAGTACTTC. Based on the CDR3 plus reference TRBV5-1 and TRBJ2-7, the full variable domain is KAGVTQTPRYLIKTRGQQVTLSCSPISGHRSVSWYQQTPGQGLQFLFEYFSETQRNKGNFPGRFSGRQFSNSRSEMNVSTLELGDSALYLCASSGVRGGGAEQYFGPGTRLTVT.

This clonotype was counted once. This chain connects TRBV4-3 to TRBJ2-1, with 8 bases that match TRBD2. Germline CDR1 LGHNA, CDR2 YSLEER. The CDR3 totals 16 residues. V shed 2 bases and J 9 bases; nucleotides not matched to a gene: 12. CDR3 sequence (DNA): TGCGCCAGCAGCCAAAGTTCGGGCGGGGGGAGCAGTGAGCAGTTCTTC. Protein product: CASSQSSGGGSSEQFF.

In this sample, this clonotype turned up many times. The chain uses TRBV5-1 and TRBJ2-3, with D possibly TRBD2 on 6 matching bases. V was trimmed by 5 bases and J by 4 bases, leaving 17 bases between them. Per germline, CDR1 SGHRS and CDR2 YFSETQ. The CDR3 contains 15 residues. Written as DNA, the CDR3 is TGCGCCAGCAGGCCCCGGGAGCATCAGGCAGATACGCAGTATTTT. Protein sequence: CASRPREHQADTQYF.

This chain links TRBV7-3 with TRBJ2-6; D is ambiguous. This CDR3 region has 19 residues. The V end was cut by 1 base, the J end by 0 bases, with 16 bases between. Germline V gene sequence: CDR1 SGHTA, CDR2 FQGTGA. The CDR3 loop reads CASSLNPTRWISGANVLTF. The CDR3 region has the DNA TGTGCCAGCAGCTTAAACCCCACCCGCTGGATCTCTGGGGCCAACGTCCTGACTTTC.

This clonotype has only a few counts. This sequence joins TRBV4-1 and TRBJ1-1, with a tentative D call TRBD1 (5 bases). This CDR3 has 16 residues. Germline values: CDR1 MGHRA, CDR2 YSYEKL. V was cut by 1 base and J by 4 bases, with 16 bases left in between. This CDR3 is CASSQAQGRFGTEAFF. The CDR3 DNA reads TGCGCCAGCAGCCAAGCGCAGGGAAGATTTGGCACTGAAGCTTTCTTT.